This passage covers 20 T cell receptor beta chains from one sample sequenced in a study of Graves' ophthalmopathy and Graves' hyperthyroidism. Using RNA transcripts, the TCR beta CDR3 regions were amplified. HTBI-primed RT-PCR formed the first round, and a multiplex PCR formed the second. TCRdb re-derived calls from the multiplex PCR reads in MiXCR, one entry per CDR3 protein. Seen here are hundreds of thousands of distinct CDR3 sequences, just over 40% observed once, and the top ten hold 2.5% to 3.5%. Sequencing used peripheral blood. Every receptor here comes from an adult man with Graves' ophthalmopathy.

This clonotype was recorded at least ten times. The V call is TRBV11-3, the J call TRBJ1-1; 10 bases line up with TRBD1. Germline CDR1 and CDR2: SGHNT and YENEEA. The CDR3 consists of 13 residues. V dropped 4 bases and J dropped 6; count of bases not matched to a gene: 2. The chain's CDR3 is CASSYDRGPEAFF. CDR3 coding DNA: TGTGCCAGCAGCTACGACAGGGGGCCTGAAGCTTTCTTT.

This clonotype was picked up many times. The chain is built from TRBV7-9 and TRBJ1-1, with 8 positions matching TRBD1. CDR3 length: 13 amino acids. Germline assignment: CDR1 SEHNR and CDR2 FQNEAQ (reference sequence). V dropped 6 bases and J dropped 5; count of bases not matched to a gene: 5. DNA of the CDR3: TGTGCCAGCAGGTTACAGGGGGGGACTGAAGCTTTCTTT. This codes for CASRLQGGTEAFF.

This clonotype occurred many times. This chain connects TRBV7-9 to TRBJ1-6; 12 bases are shared with TRBD1. The CDR3 runs to 16 residues. Germline V gives CDR1 SEHNR, CDR2 FQNEAQ (reference sequence). The junction had 6 bases not matched to a gene; V was cut back by 5 bases and J by 7 bases. The CDR3, as DNA: TGTGCCAGCAGCCAGCGGGACAGGGGGCGAAATTCACCCCTCCACTTT. This sequence encodes CASSQRDRGRNSPLHF.

Concerning this clonotype: Being one base from a much bigger clone, this may be a read error. V and J are TRBV20-1 and TRBJ2-7; D remains unclear. V gave up 3 bases and J gave up 3 bases, with 12 bases separating them. The CDR3 length is 13 residues. The germline CDR1 and CDR2 sequences are DFQATT and SNEGSKA (reference sequence). CDR3 protein: CSASGESNYEQYF. The CDR3 DNA sequence: TGCAGTGCTAGCGGCGAATCTAACTACGAGCAGTACTTC.

A note on this clonotype: A read error may produce the germline difference seen at one junction end. The CDR3 spells CASSLAGGATNEKLFF. CDR3 nucleotide sequence: TGTGCCAGCAGCCTAGCAGGCGGCGCAACTAATGAAAAACTGTTTTTT. The rearrangement uses TRBV7-8 and TRBJ1-4; D is undetermined. Looked up from germline, CDR1 is SGHVS and CDR2 is FQNEAQ. This CDR3 has 16 amino acids.

This clonotype was seen ten or more times. This chain joins TRBV6-6 and TRBJ2-5; D is perhaps TRBD1 (8 bases). This CDR3 region has 15 residues. The V gene's germline CDR1 is MNHNY and CDR2 SVGAGI (reference sequence). Trimming pared 2 bases from V and 2 bases from J, leaving 12 bases between. CDR3 DNA sequence: TGTGCCAGCAGTTACGACAGGGGAGGGCAAGAGACCCAGTACTTC. Protein product: CASSYDRGGQETQYF.

The table lists this clonotype with a count of one. DNA of the CDR3: TGCAGCGTTATTGCGGGAGCTAGCACAGATACGCAGTATTTT. Its protein is CSVIAGASTDTQYF. The genes are TRBV29-1 and TRBJ2-3; 7 bases are shared with TRBD2. The CDR3 has 14 residues. Trimming removed 5 bases from V and 0 bases from J; junction bases left unmatched: 5. Germline V lookup: CDR1 SQVTM, CDR2 ANQGSEA.

V usage is TRBV24-1 and J usage is TRBJ2-5, with TRBD1 as a possible D gene (5 bases). The DNA end lines up better with TRBJ2-1; the J call may be wrong. The CDR3 totals 13 residues. Looked up from germline, CDR1 is KGHDR and CDR2 is SFDVKD. The CDR3 nucleotides read TGTGCCACCAGTCGGACAAGCCACAATGAGCAGTTCTTC. Translating gives CATSRTSHNEQFF.

The table lists this clonotype with many counts. The chain employs TRBV2 and TRBJ1-2; D is unresolved. Looked up from germline, CDR1 is SNHLY and CDR2 is FYNNEI. The V gene lost 3 bases and the J gene lost 0 bases, with 11 bases spanning the gap. There are 15 residues in the CDR3. The CDR3, as DNA: TGTGCCAGCAGTGATGACATGACACCTAACTATGGCTACACCTTC. The encoded protein is CASSDDMTPNYGYTF.

This clonotype was seen only a few times. V usage is TRBV5-1 and J usage is TRBJ2-7, with a weak D call TRBD2 (5 bases). CDR3 size: 14 residues. In germline, CDR1 is SGHRS, CDR2 YFSETQ. Trimming removed 3 bases at V and 2 bases at J, with 12 bases between. CDR3 DNA sequence: TGCGCCAGCAGCTACGGGGAAGAGGCCTACGAGCAGTACTTC. Protein product: CASSYGEEAYEQYF.

The rearrangement links TRBV25-1 to TRBJ1-1; a weak D match, TRBD1 (6 bases). Trimming took 8 bases from V and 1 from J, leaving 14 bases between them. This CDR3 contains 14 residues. CDR1 is MGHDK and CDR2 is SYGVNS in the germline V gene. The CDR3 protein is CASETGVGNTEAFF. The CDR3 bases are TGTGCCAGCGAGACAGGCGTAGGGAACACTGAAGCTTTCTTT.

The chain recombines TRBV5-1 with TRBJ2-5; D uncertain. CDR3 length equals 14 residues. Germline V CDR1 and CDR2: SGHRS, YFSETQ. Trimming took off 0 bases at V and 3 bases at J, with 9 bases between the two ends. CDR3 sequence: CASSLEGMEETQYF. DNA for the CDR3: TGCGCCAGCAGCTTGGAAGGGATGGAAGAGACCCAGTACTTC.

Only a few counts were recorded for this clonotype. The chain combines TRBV2 with TRBJ2-2; D gene ambiguous. CDR3 length: 13 amino acids. From germline, CDR1 is SNHLY and CDR2 FYNNEI. V was cut by 6 bases and J by 7 bases, with 12 bases left in between. The CDR3 loop is CASRGLVVGELFF. The CDR3 DNA reads TGTGCCAGCAGGGGCCTAGTGGTCGGGGAGCTGTTTTTT.

Of note for this clonotype: A much more abundant neighbour one base away suggests this may be a read error. The rearrangement uses TRBV19 and TRBJ2-7, with D possibly being TRBD1 (6 bases). Germline V gene sequence: CDR1 LNHDA, CDR2 SQIVND (reference sequence). V was clipped by 4 bases and J by 6 bases, with 13 bases between them. The CDR3 runs 13 residues. In DNA, the CDR3 is TGTGCCAGTAGTACAGCACAGGGCGGCGAGCAGTACTTC. Its translation: CASSTAQGGEQYF.

The chain links TRBV11-2 to TRBJ2-3, with D unclear. The CDR3 sequence is 15 residues long. From germline, CDR1 is SGHAT and CDR2 FQNNGV. Trimming cost V 1 base and J 3 bases, with 11 bases left between them. The CDR3 sequence is CASSLVDHPTDTQYF. CDR3 bases: TGTGCCAGCAGCTTAGTGGACCATCCGACAGATACGCAGTATTTT.

This clonotype was counted many times. One end of the junction fails to match germline, which may point to a read error. The rearrangement joins TRBV7-7 to TRBJ2-2, with TRBD1 as a possible D gene (6 bases). There are 16 residues in the CDR3. CDR1 is SSHAT, CDR2 FNYEAQ, per germline (reference sequence). The CDR3 nucleotides read TGTGCTAGCAGCTTAGAGGCCGTAGGGGGAACCGGGGAGCTGTTTTTT. This gives the protein CASSLEAVGGTGELFF.

This clonotype was recorded many times. The J gene is TRBJ1-6, the V gene TRBV5-8; D call uncertain. V was cut by 7 bases and J by 2 bases, with 10 bases left in between. The CDR3 consists of 14 residues. Germline V gene data show CDR1 as SGHTS and CDR2 as YDEGEE. Here the CDR3 DNA reads TGTGCCAGCGGCGGGGATCCCTATAATTCACCCCTCCACTTT. Translation gives CASGGDPYNSPLHF.

This clonotype has a count of ten or more. V gene TRBV29-1 combines with J gene TRBJ2-5; D might be TRBD1 (6 bases). The CDR3 contains 13 residues. The ends were cut back, 7 bases at V and 3 bases at J, with 15 bases in the middle. Germline assignment: CDR1 SQVTM and CDR2 ANQGSEA. CDR3 bases: TGCAGCGCCCCAGGGGTGGCCGAAGAGACCCAGTACTTC. This gives the protein CSAPGVAEETQYF.

Note on this clonotype: Being one base from a much bigger clone, this may be a read error. This chain uses TRBV11-2 with TRBJ1-1; 8 nucleotides agree with TRBD1. This CDR3 contains 15 residues. Germline CDR1 SGHAT, CDR2 FQNNGV. With V trimmed by 3 bases and J by 4 bases, 7 bases remained unmatched. The CDR3 sequence is CASSFIFRGRTEAFF. DNA for the CDR3: TGTGCCAGCAGCTTTATCTTCAGGGGGCGCACTGAAGCTTTCTTT.

This clonotype was detected many times. This chain connects TRBV12-3 or TRBV12-4 to TRBJ1-1; TRBD1 matches at 7 bases. CDR3 length equals 15 residues. With 6 bases clipped from V and 9 bases from J, the junction kept 16 bases outside the gene matches. CDR3 coding DNA: TGTGCCAGCAGCCGACAGGGCCCCGTCGGTGGACAAGCTTTCTTT. This encodes CASSRQGPVGGQAFF.